This T cell receptor beta chain was captured by sequencing in a study of spatial heterogeneity in lung cancer. On the study more broadly: When available, follow-up PBMC samples taken a median of roughly 26 months after resection were sequenced. Within raw reads, each unique TCR and UMI combination appeared on average more than ten times.

Time point defined: blood at routine non-recurrence follow-up after resection. Whole RNA, which was extracted from tumor, nontumor lung tissue or frozen PBMC, was sequenced without any cell sorting. TCRdb recomputed calls from the 5' RACE reads with MiXCR, one row per CDR3 protein. The top ten clones hold 21% of a sample with tens of thousands of distinct CDR3 sequences, 15% to 20% of them seen once. The trim removed 6 bases at V and 0 bases at J, leaving 14 bases unmatched. The CDR3 consists of 18 residues. Germline V gene lookup returns CDR1 KGHSH and CDR2 LQKENI. Sequenced here: PBMCs, sampled at follow-up. The clonotype was recovered from a male donor with early-stage non-small cell lung cancer. The chain combines TRBV18 with TRBJ2-3; the match to TRBD2 covers 8 bases. The CDR3 region has the DNA TGTGCCAGCTCGTCTTCTGGACTAGCAGATGTTAGCACAGATACGCAGTATTTT. Its translation: CASSSSGLADVSTDTQYF.